This T cell receptor (beta chain) was sequenced during a study of blood T cells in healthy people across ages. Points from the study as a whole: Fewer expanded clones and more diversity marked long-lived versus aged donors.

A second roughly 6 to 12 cycle PCR used barcoded and J-beta primers. TCRdb reprocessed the 5' RACE reads with MiXCR, giving one entry per CDR3 protein. In the table there are around 1,500,000 distinct CDR3 sequences, roughly 27% of which are singletons. About this clonotype itself: Its antigen remains unidentified.

Per the germline V gene, CDR1 is DFQATT and CDR2 is SNEGSKA (reference sequence). The CDR3 spans 14 residues. The V and J ends lost 1 base and 0 bases respectively, with 7 bases between them. This clonotype was sampled from a woman aged 25 to 45 in good health. The chain employs TRBV20-1 and TRBJ2-1; D is perhaps TRBD1 or TRBD2 (5 bases each). Sequencing was done on a sample of blood. DNA for the CDR3: TGCAGTGCTAGAGGGGACGCCTCCTACAATGAGCAGTTCTTC. As protein: CSARGDASYNEQFF.